The clone carrying this T cell receptor (beta chain) appeared a single time. Germline trimming cut 6 bases from V and 2 bases from J; bases unmatched to any gene: 7. The CDR3 runs to 14 residues. Germline loops: CDR1 SGHDT, CDR2 YYEEEE. A multiplex PCR was run with 60 Vbeta primers and 13 Jbeta primers. Sequencing was performed with immunoSEQ multiplex PCR; in TCRdb, only in-frame clones are kept and a portion is missing. The profile shows roughly 120,000 clones, roughly 80% of them singletons. This entry comes from a study of cytomegalovirus exposure and HLA in healthy donors. The TCR sequence derives from a woman aged 40 to 50 in good health and CMV-seropositive. Source material: PBMCs. V and J are TRBV5-6 and TRBJ2-7; 8 positions match TRBD1. CDR3 DNA: TGTGCCAGCACCCTAGGGGACAGGCCCTACGAGCAGTACTTC. Protein: CASTLGDRPYEQYF.